The 25 T cell receptor beta chains below come from one sample, sequenced in a study of T cells in Graves' hyperthyroidism and ophthalmopathy. Authors of the study amplified TCR beta CDR3 regions from RNA transcripts. The HTBI primer set drove a first-round RT-PCR of the TCR CDR3. TCRdb fed the multiplex PCR reads into MiXCR, producing one record per CDR3 protein. Among hundreds of thousands of distinct CDR3 sequences, under 25% were seen once, and the ten largest hold over 30%. Sequencing used blood. Source of these receptors: a man under 40 with Graves' ophthalmopathy.

This clonotype was recorded a few times. This chain uses TRBV20-1 with TRBJ1-2; TRBD1 aligns across 8 bases. The CDR3 loop spans 13 amino acids. V lost 6 bases to trimming and J lost 8 bases; unmatched junction nucleotides: 11. Germline V gene data show CDR1 as DFQATT and CDR2 as SNEGSKA (reference sequence). The CDR3 region is CSALNRTGPGYTF. CDR3 DNA: TGCAGTGCACTGAATCGGACAGGGCCCGGCTACACCTTC.

On this clonotype itself: Since a much larger clone is just one base distant, this may be a read error. The V and J genes are TRBV27 and TRBJ2-7; D might be TRBD1 (6 bases). Per the germline V gene, CDR1 is MNHEY and CDR2 is SMNVEV (reference sequence). There are 15 residues in the CDR3. CDR3 amino acids: CASSLLGDNPYGQYF. CDR3 coding DNA: TGTGCCAGCAGTTTATTAGGGGACAACCCCTACGGGCAGTACTTC.

This clonotype was counted a few times. The CDR3 DNA reads TGTGCCAGCAGCCCCGGGACAGGGTGGGCCTACGAGCAGTACTTC. The encoded protein is CASSPGTGWAYEQYF. The chain carries TRBV11-2 and TRBJ2-7, with TRBD1 matching over 9 bases. CDR1 is SGHAT and CDR2 is FQNNGV in the germline V gene. V trimming: 5 bases; J trimming: 2 bases; junction bases outside the gene matches: 7. The CDR3 loop spans 15 amino acids.

The chain has TRBV3-1 and TRBJ2-1; D not resolved. Trimming shortened V by 3 bases and J by 7 bases, and 7 bases separated the two germline ends. CDR1 and CDR2 (germline): LGHDT, YNNKEL (reference sequence). The CDR3 totals 12 residues. The CDR3 sequence: CASSHWGNEQFF. CDR3 bases: TGTGCCAGCAGCCACTGGGGAAATGAGCAGTTCTTC.

This clonotype was detected many times. The rearrangement links TRBV20-1 to TRBJ2-7; 10 nucleotides match TRBD2. CDR1 and CDR2 from the germline V gene are DFQATT and SNEGSKA (reference sequence). V lost 6 bases and J lost 5; bases outside the gene matches: 13. The CDR3 loop spans 15 amino acids. The CDR3 DNA reads as TGCAGTGCCATTACCCCTACTAGCGGGGTCAACGAGCAGTACTTC. This sequence encodes CSAITPTSGVNEQYF.

The table lists this clonotype with a few counts. The rearrangement links TRBV6-2 or TRBV6-3 to TRBJ2-7; D not certain. Germline lookup yields CDR1 MNHEY and CDR2 SVGEGT. The CDR3 is 15 amino acids. The V and J ends lost 2 bases and 2 bases respectively, with 13 bases between them. The CDR3 DNA sequence: TGTGCCAGCAGTTACGAAACCGGGTTGACCTACGAGCAGTACTTC. It encodes CASSYETGLTYEQYF.

V is TRBV7-3 and J is TRBJ2-3, with D perhaps TRBD2 (5 bases). The CDR3 runs to 15 residues. Germline loops: CDR1 SGHTA, CDR2 FQGTGA. The germline V and J ends were trimmed by 5 bases and 0 bases, with 12 bases remaining between them. The CDR3 region is CASSPTGLSTDTQYF. For the CDR3, the DNA is TGTGCCAGCAGCCCCACCGGACTGAGCACAGATACGCAGTATTTT.

This clonotype was found a few times. V usage is TRBV4-3 and J usage is TRBJ2-7; D is ambiguous. The germline V and J ends were trimmed by 0 bases and 3 bases, with 21 bases remaining between them. Germline V CDR1 and CDR2: LGHNA, YSLEER. The CDR3 extends over 18 amino acids. The CDR3 bases are TGCGCCAGCAGCCAAGATTATATGTGGAGTTTTGGGGACTACGAGCAGTACTTC. Its protein product is CASSQDYMWSFGDYEQYF.

This clonotype turned up a few times. The V call is TRBV6-1, the J call TRBJ1-4; D is uncertain. Germline CDR1 is MNHNS and CDR2 is SASEGT. The CDR3 length is 14 residues. V lost 6 bases and J 11 bases, leaving 19 bases between the germline ends. Written as DNA, the CDR3 is TGTGCCAGCAGACGGGGATATGAAAGGATGAAACTGTTTTTT. Amino acid sequence: CASRRGYERMKLFF.

The genes are TRBV28 and TRBJ1-1, with unresolved D. V was trimmed by 5 bases and J by 0 bases, leaving 16 bases between them. CDR1 and CDR2 (germline): MDHEN, SYDVKM. The CDR3 totals 16 residues. CDR3 sequence: CASSLLPTQMNTEAFF. In DNA form, the CDR3 reads TGTGCCAGCAGTCTTCTTCCGACACAGATGAACACTGAAGCTTTCTTT.

V usage is TRBV28 and J usage is TRBJ1-5; perhaps TRBD1 as D (5 bases). V lost 3 bases to trimming and J lost 3 bases, with 12 bases between them. Germline V gene sequence: CDR1 MDHEN, CDR2 SYDVKM. The CDR3 runs 15 residues. The DNA for the CDR3 is TGTGCCAGCAGTTTCTCGGCAGGGTACAATCAGCCCCAGCATTTT. Translation: CASSFSAGYNQPQHF.

The gene calls are TRBV11-2 and TRBJ2-2, with 11 nucleotides matching TRBD1. The junction had 9 bases not matched to a gene; V was cut back by 5 bases and J by 7 bases. The CDR3 is 16 amino acids. Germline lookup yields CDR1 SGHAT and CDR2 FQNNGV. The CDR3 DNA is TGTGCCAGCAGCGAGCGGACAGGGGGCGCCGGCGGGGAGCTGTTTTTT. It specifies CASSERTGGAGGELFF.

This clonotype was recorded at least ten times. The chain combines TRBV30 with TRBJ2-7; 7 bases map to TRBD2. The CDR3 runs 14 residues. The germline CDR1 and CDR2 sequences are GTSNPN and SVGIG (reference sequence). Losses at the gene ends were 2 bases for V and 0 bases for J; bases not matched to a gene: 4. CDR3 bases: TGTGCCTGGAGTTCCCTAGCGGTCTCCTACGAGCAGTACTTC. Protein sequence: CAWSSLAVSYEQYF.

A few counts support this clonotype. The chain couples TRBV25-1 to TRBJ2-3, with D hard to call. The CDR3 covers 11 residues. V shed 4 bases and J shed 7 bases, with 6 bases lying between them. Germline V gene data show CDR1 as MGHDK and CDR2 as SYGVNS. CDR3 region: CASSGAHTQYF. Here the CDR3 DNA reads TGTGCCAGCAGTGGGGCACATACGCAGTATTTT.

The table lists this clonotype with a few counts. The rearrangement uses TRBV6-5 and TRBJ1-5; D gene unclear. CDR3 size: 17 residues. Germline CDR1 reads MNHEY; CDR2 reads SVGAGI. Trimming cost V 6 bases and J 4 bases, with 22 bases left between them. Here the CDR3 DNA reads TGTGCCAGCAGATACCGACCTTATCAGACGGCGAATCAGCCCCAGCATTTT. This translates into CASRYRPYQTANQPQHF.

This clonotype has at least ten counts. The CDR3 DNA is TGCAGTGCTAGAGTAGCGGGAGGGCCATCAGAGACCCAGTACTTC. The encoded protein is CSARVAGGPSETQYF. V is TRBV20-1 and J is TRBJ2-5; TRBD2 matches 11 bases. The J segment lost 4 bases and the V segment lost 1 base, leaving 5 bases of the junction unmatched. The CDR3 totals 15 residues. The germline V gene encodes CDR1 DFQATT and CDR2 SNEGSKA (reference sequence).

V usage is TRBV6-1 and J usage is TRBJ2-5; D is undetermined. Germline CDR1 MNHNS, CDR2 SASEGT. V shed 1 base and J shed 10 bases, with 4 bases lying between them. The CDR3 is 10 residues long. CDR3 protein: CASSEGGQYF. The DNA of the CDR3 is TGTGCCAGCAGTGAAGGAGGCCAGTACTTC.

This clonotype occurred many times. The CDR3: CASSPEVGLAGDEQYF. As DNA, the CDR3 is TGTGCCAGCAGCCCAGAGGTGGGCCTAGCGGGAGACGAGCAGTACTTC. The rearrangement links TRBV11-2 to TRBJ2-7, with 10 bases aligning to TRBD2. V trimming: 5 bases; J trimming: 5 bases; junction bases outside the gene matches: 12. This CDR3 region has 16 residues. Germline V gene lookup returns CDR1 SGHAT and CDR2 FQNNGV.

V and J are TRBV20-1 and TRBJ2-2; 7 bases agree with TRBD2. The CDR3 runs 15 residues. The germline V gene encodes CDR1 DFQATT and CDR2 SNEGSKA (reference sequence). With V trimmed by 0 bases and J by 3 bases, 4 bases remained unmatched. The CDR3 sequence: CSARDLAEDTGELFF. As DNA, the CDR3 is TGCAGTGCTAGAGATCTAGCGGAGGACACCGGGGAGCTGTTTTTT.

For this clonotype: Relative to the germline gene, one junction end is altered; a read error may explain this. The gene calls are TRBV12-3 or TRBV12-4 and TRBJ2-1; possibly TRBD1 for D (8 bases). This CDR3 is 17 amino acids long. In DNA form, the CDR3 reads TGTGCCACCAGTGACAGGGGAACGGGACTATCCTACAATGAGCAGTTCTTC. Its translation is CATSDRGTGLSYNEQFF.

This sequence joins TRBV28 and TRBJ1-2, with D unresolved. Trimming cost V 5 bases and J 8 bases, with 15 bases left between them. Germline CDR1 reads MDHEN; CDR2 reads SYDVKM. This CDR3 region has 13 residues. CDR3 region: CASSGPARLGYTF. CDR3 DNA: TGTGCCAGCAGTGGGCCAGCCCGGTTGGGCTACACCTTC.

Concerning this clonotype: Relative to the germline gene, one junction end is altered; a read error may explain this. The chain carries TRBV2 and TRBJ2-7; TRBD2 agrees at 10 bases. The CDR3 totals 15 residues. The germline CDR1 and CDR2 sequences are SNHLY and FYNNEI. In nucleotides, the CDR3 is TGTGCCATCAGTGAGAGAGCGGGAGGGCTGGGCGAGCAGTACTTC. It translates to CAISERAGGLGEQYF.

This clonotype was observed many times. The V and J genes are TRBV7-2 and TRBJ1-1; D gene uncertain. The CDR3 spans 14 residues. The germline CDR1 and CDR2 sequences are SGHTA and FQGNSA. V lost 0 bases and J 8 bases, leaving 13 bases between the germline ends. CDR3 nucleotide sequence: TGTGCCAGCAGCTTAGCTCGTTTTTCCGGGGAAGCTTTCTTT. It specifies CASSLARFSGEAFF.

This rearrangement joins TRBV28 to TRBJ2-2; 11 bases map to TRBD2. V was clipped by 10 bases and J by 8 bases; unmatched bases: 15. The CDR3 is made up of 16 amino acids. Germline V gene sequence: CDR1 MDHEN, CDR2 SYDVKM. Here the CDR3 reads CATLGLAGGEAGELFF. The CDR3 coding sequence is TGTGCCACCCTGGGGCTAGCGGGAGGCGAGGCTGGGGAGCTGTTTTTT.

Note on this clonotype: A junction boundary mismatches the germline segment, possibly from a read error. The chain combines TRBV11-3 with TRBJ2-2; D gene uncertain. Germline loops: CDR1 SGHNT, CDR2 YENEEA. The CDR3 is 15 residues long. CDR3 sequence: CASSSNSANTGQLFF. For the CDR3, the DNA is TGTGCCAGCAGCTCGAACAGCGCGAACACCGGGCAGCTGTTTTTT.